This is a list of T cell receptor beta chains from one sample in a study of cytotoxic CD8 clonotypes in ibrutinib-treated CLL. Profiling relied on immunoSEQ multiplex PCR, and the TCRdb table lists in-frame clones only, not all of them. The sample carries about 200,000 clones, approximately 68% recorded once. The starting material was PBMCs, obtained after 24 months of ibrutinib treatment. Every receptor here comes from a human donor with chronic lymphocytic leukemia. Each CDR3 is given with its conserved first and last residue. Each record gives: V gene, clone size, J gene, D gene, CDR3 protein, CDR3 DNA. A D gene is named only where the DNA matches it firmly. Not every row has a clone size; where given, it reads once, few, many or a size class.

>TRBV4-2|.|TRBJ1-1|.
CASSQVSGQVNTEAFF
TGTGCCAGCAGCCAAGTCTCCGGACAAGTAAACACTGAAGCTTTCTTT
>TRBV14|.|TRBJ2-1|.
CASSQWGRWLFF
TGTGCCAGCAGCCAATGGGGGAGATGGCTGTTCTTC
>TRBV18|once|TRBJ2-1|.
CASSQAGEGQFF
TGTGCCAGCTCACAAGCAGGGGAAGGTCAGTTCTTC
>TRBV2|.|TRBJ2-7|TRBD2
CASSEGLAGGYEQYF
TGTGCCAGCAGTGAAGGGTTAGCGGGAGGTTACGAGCAGTACTTC
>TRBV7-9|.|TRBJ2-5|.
CASSPTLQETQYF
TGTGCCAGCAGCCCGACATTGCAAGAGACCCAGTACTTC
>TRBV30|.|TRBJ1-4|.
CAWSGQGREKLFF
TGTGCCTGGAGTGGCCAGGGAAGAGAAAAACTGTTTTTT
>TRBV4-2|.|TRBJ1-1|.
CASSQEGQGGGAFF
TGTGCCAGCAGCCAGGAAGGGCAAGGAGGGGGGGCTTTCTTT
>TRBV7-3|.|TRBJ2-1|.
CASSRSGGYNEQFF
TGTGCCAGCAGCCGGAGCGGTGGCTACAATGAGCAGTTCTTC
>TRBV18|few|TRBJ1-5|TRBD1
CASSPLRTGKSNQPQHF
TGTGCCAGCTCACCACTTAGGACAGGCAAGAGCAATCAGCCCCAGCATTTT
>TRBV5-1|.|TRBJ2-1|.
CASSSGRGTYNEQFF
TGCGCCAGCAGCTCCGGTCGGGGGACCTACAATGAGCAGTTCTTC
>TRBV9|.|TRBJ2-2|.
CASSPSPNTGELFF
TGTGCCAGCAGCCCTAGCCCCAACACCGGGGAGCTGTTTTTT
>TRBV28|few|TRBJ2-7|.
CASRPPGPSAYEQYF
TGTGCCAGCAGACCCCCGGGACCCAGCGCCTACGAGCAGTACTTC
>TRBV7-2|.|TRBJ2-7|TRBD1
CASSFTGGYEQYF
TGTGCCAGCAGCTTCACAGGGGGGTACGAGCAGTACTTC
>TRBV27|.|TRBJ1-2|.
CASSLISGANYGYTF
TGTGCCAGCAGTTTAATCTCAGGAGCTAACTATGGCTACACCTTC
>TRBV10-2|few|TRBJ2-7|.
CASSESRGAYEQYF
TGCGCCAGCAGTGAGTCGAGGGGGGCGTACGAGCAGTACTTC
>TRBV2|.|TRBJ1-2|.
CASSRTRQINYGYTF
TGTGCCAGCAGTCGCACGCGACAGATAAACTATGGCTACACCTTC
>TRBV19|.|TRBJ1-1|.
CASSIVGGDTEAFF
TGTGCCAGTAGTATAGTTGGCGGGGACACTGAAGCTTTCTTT
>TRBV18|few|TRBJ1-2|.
CASSPPSTNYGYTF
TGTGCCAGCTCACCACCCTCAACGAACTATGGCTACACCTTC
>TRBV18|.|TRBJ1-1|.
CASSPTIEPEAFF
TGTGCCAGCTCACCGACGATTGAGCCTGAAGCTTTCTTT
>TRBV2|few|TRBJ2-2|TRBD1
CASSVVTGDTGELFF
TGTGCCAGCAGTGTTGTGACAGGGGACACCGGGGAGCTGTTTTTT
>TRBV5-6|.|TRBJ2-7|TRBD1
CASSPHFWTGHEQYF
TGTGCCAGCAGCCCCCATTTTTGGACAGGGCACGAGCAGTACTTC
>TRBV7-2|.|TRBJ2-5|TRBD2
CASSAWTSGMETQYF
TGTGCCAGCAGCGCCTGGACTAGCGGGATGGAGACCCAGTACTTC
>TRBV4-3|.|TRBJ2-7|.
CASSPQLAYEQYF
TGCGCCAGCAGCCCCCAGCTGGCCTACGAGCAGTACTTC
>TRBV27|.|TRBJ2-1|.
CASSLSVWDRGYNEQFF
TGTGCCAGCAGTTTATCTGTTTGGGACCGGGGCTACAATGAGCAGTTCTTC
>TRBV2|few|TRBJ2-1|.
CASSEMLGWFF
TGTGCCAGCAGTGAAATGCTAGGATGGTTCTTC
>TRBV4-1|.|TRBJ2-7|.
CASSQVGRISSYEQYF
TGCGCCAGCAGCCAAGTCGGTAGAATAAGCTCCTACGAGCAGTACTTC
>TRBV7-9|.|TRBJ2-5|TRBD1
CASSRGQGIQETQYF
TGTGCCAGCAGCAGGGGACAGGGTATACAAGAGACCCAGTACTTC
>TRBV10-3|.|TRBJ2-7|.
CAISRSTTGTYEQYF
TGTGCCATCTCCCGTTCAACGACTGGAACCTACGAGCAGTACTTC
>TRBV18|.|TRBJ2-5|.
CASSPQIGTSQETQYF
TGTGCCAGCTCACCACAAATCGGGACCAGCCAAGAGACCCAGTACTTC
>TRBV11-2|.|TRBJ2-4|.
CASSLAATIAKNIQYF
TGTGCCAGCAGCTTAGCTGCCACCATAGCCAAAAACATTCAGTACTTC
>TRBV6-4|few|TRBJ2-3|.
CASSDSQSSDTDTQYF
TGTGCCAGCAGTGACTCCCAGAGTTCTGACACAGATACGCAGTATTTT
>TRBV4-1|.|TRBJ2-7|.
CASSLSVQGVDEQYF
TGCGCCAGCAGCCTCTCGGTACAGGGTGTTGACGAGCAGTACTTC
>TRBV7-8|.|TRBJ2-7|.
CASSLGASYYEQYF
TGTGCCAGCAGCTTAGGTGCCTCCTACTACGAGCAGTACTTC
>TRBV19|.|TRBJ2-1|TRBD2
CASSLSGRHFNEQFF
TGTGCCAGTAGTCTTAGCGGGAGGCACTTCAATGAGCAGTTCTTC
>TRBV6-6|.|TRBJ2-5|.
CASSYSFQETQYF
TGTGCCAGCAGTTACTCGTTCCAAGAGACCCAGTACTTC
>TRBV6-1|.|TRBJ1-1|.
CASIDPASTEAFF
TGTGCCAGCATCGACCCCGCGAGCACTGAAGCTTTCTTT
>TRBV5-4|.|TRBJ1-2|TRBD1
CASSPGPGTGPNYGYTF
TGTGCCAGCAGCCCGGGACCCGGGACAGGGCCTAACTATGGCTACACCTTC
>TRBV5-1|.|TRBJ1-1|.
CASSLAGGPNTEAFF
TGCGCCAGCAGCTTGGCCGGGGGGCCGAACACTGAAGCTTTCTTT
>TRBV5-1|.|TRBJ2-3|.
CASRVSTDTQYF
TGCGCCAGCAGGGTTAGCACAGATACGCAGTATTTT
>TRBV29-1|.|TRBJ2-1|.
CSVGDFNEQFF
TGCAGCGTCGGGGACTTCAATGAGCAGTTCTTC
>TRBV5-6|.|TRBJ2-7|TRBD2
CASRTSGRFNEQYF
TGTGCCAGCAGGACTAGCGGGAGATTCAACGAGCAGTACTTC
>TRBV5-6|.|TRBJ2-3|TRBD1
CASSTGTVTDTQYF
TGTGCCAGCAGCACAGGGACAGTAACAGATACGCAGTATTTT
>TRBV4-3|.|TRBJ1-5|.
CASARDVNFGNQPQHF
TGCGCCAGCGCAAGGGATGTGAACTTCGGGAATCAGCCCCAGCATTTT
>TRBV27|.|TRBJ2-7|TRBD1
CASSSRGQVIAYYEQYF
TGTGCCAGCAGTTCAAGGGGGCAGGTGATTGCTTATTACGAGCAGTACTTC
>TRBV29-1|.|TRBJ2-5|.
CSVPTEGETQYF
TGCAGCGTTCCGACGGAGGGAGAGACCCAGTACTTC
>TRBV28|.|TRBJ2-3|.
CASSFGVISTDTQYF
TGTGCCAGCAGTTTTGGAGTGATAAGCACAGATACGCAGTATTTT
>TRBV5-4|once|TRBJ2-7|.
CASSLQESLVEQYF
TGTGCCAGCAGCTTGCAGGAAAGTTTAGTCGAGCAGTACTTC
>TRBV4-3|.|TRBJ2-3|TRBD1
CASSQGTGGGTDTQYF
TGCGCCAGCAGCCAAGGGACAGGGGGCGGCACAGATACGCAGTATTTT
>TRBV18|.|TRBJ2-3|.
CASSPMTDTQYF
TGTGCCAGCTCACCAATGACAGATACGCAGTATTTT
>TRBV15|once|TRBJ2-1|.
CATRQKGDPYNEQFF
TGTGCCACCAGGCAAAAAGGTGATCCATACAATGAGCAGTTCTTC
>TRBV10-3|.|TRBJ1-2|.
CAIKTEGEAYGYTF
TGTGCCATCAAGACAGAGGGAGAAGCCTATGGCTACACCTTC
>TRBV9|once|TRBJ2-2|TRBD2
CASSVRSGSGNTGELFF
TGTGCCAGCAGCGTCCGTAGCGGGAGCGGGAACACCGGGGAGCTGTTTTTT
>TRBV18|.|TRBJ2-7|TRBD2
CASSPRPGASGNYEQYF
TGTGCCAGCTCACCCAGACCCGGGGCTAGCGGGAACTACGAGCAGTACTTC
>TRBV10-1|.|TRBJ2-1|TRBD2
CASRRTSGRLNEQFF
TGCGCCAGCAGAAGGACTAGCGGGAGATTGAATGAGCAGTTCTTC
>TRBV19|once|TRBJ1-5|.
CASSIGGNQPQHF
TGTGCCAGTAGTATAGGGGGAAATCAGCCCCAGCATTTT
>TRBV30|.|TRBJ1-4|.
CAWSVNRAPGEKLFF
TGTGCCTGGAGTGTTAATCGGGCCCCCGGAGAAAAACTGTTTTTT
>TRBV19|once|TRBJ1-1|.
CASSIVRGAGPNTEAFF
TGTGCCAGTAGTATAGTACGGGGTGCAGGGCCGAACACTGAAGCTTTCTTT